This entry features one TCR beta chain sequence. The antigen is not known. Once RNA had been extracted, it was reverse transcribed into cDNA to act as the sequencing template. Data came from immunoSEQ multiplex PCR; TCRdb stores just in-frame clones and leaves some out. The sample includes approximately 210,000 clones, 64% seen only once; the top ten take more than 3.5%. This specimen comes from a study of CD8+ T cells in alopecia areata. Study in general: Among treated patients, oral tofacitinib was administered at 5 to 10 mg twice daily. Broader study findings: Scalp clonality and expanded CD8+ clones among the top 100 fell significantly with tofacitinib. Scalp and blood retained many expanded lesional clones during tofacitinib.

The V gene's germline CDR1 is SNHLY and CDR2 FYNNEI. The CDR3 length is 13 residues. V dropped 5 bases and J dropped 0 bases, with 5 bases sitting between them. The treatment here: oral pan-JAK inhibitor, 5-10 mg twice daily. Sequenced here: CD4+ T cells sorted from blood, sampled at week 4, from a patient treated with tofacitinib. This chain links TRBV2 with TRBJ1-5, with unresolved D. The TCR originated in a human donor with alopecia areata. CDR3 coding DNA: TGTGCCAGCAGTCTCCGTAGCAATCAGCCCCAGCATTTT. This encodes CASSLRSNQPQHF.